This entry lists 19 T cell receptor beta chains sequenced from one sample in a study of cytomegalovirus exposure and HLA in healthy donors. PCR involved 60 Vbeta and 13 Jbeta primers. The protocol was immunoSEQ multiplex PCR, while the TCRdb copy is restricted to in-frame clones and leaves out a portion. Of 140,000 or so clones in the sample, roughly 90% were seen once. The sequenced sample was PBMCs. The receptor source for this set is a woman aged 40 to 50 in good health and CMV-seronegative.

The chain couples TRBV27 to TRBJ2-2, with a weak D call TRBD1 (6 bases). CDR1 and CDR2 from the germline V gene are MNHEY and SMNVEV (reference sequence). Trimming stripped 6 bases from V and 4 bases from J, with 9 bases between. This CDR3 has 13 residues. CDR3 bases: TGTGCCAGCAGCAGGGGAATCACCGGGGAGCTGTTTTTT. Protein product: CASSRGITGELFF.

This chain connects TRBV6-5 to TRBJ1-2; tentative D call: TRBD1 (5 bases). V gave up 6 bases and J gave up 6 bases, with 14 bases separating them. The CDR3 runs 13 residues. The germline CDR1 and CDR2 sequences are MNHEY and SVGAGI. This CDR3 reads CASRLDTHHGYTF. CDR3 coding DNA: TGTGCCAGCAGATTGGACACCCACCATGGCTACACCTTC.

The V and J genes are TRBV5-1 and TRBJ2-7, with 8 bases aligning to TRBD2. V lost 2 bases to trimming and J lost 6 bases; unmatched junction nucleotides: 4. This CDR3 region has 13 residues. Per the germline V gene, CDR1 is SGHRS and CDR2 is YFSETQ. The chain's CDR3 is CASSLAGVGEQYF. The CDR3 DNA sequence: TGCGCCAGCAGCTTAGCGGGAGTCGGCGAGCAGTACTTC.

The chain joins TRBV9 to TRBJ1-2; 9 nucleotides match TRBD1. Germline loops: CDR1 SGDLS, CDR2 YYNGEE. The CDR3 consists of 17 residues. The V segment lost 3 bases and the J segment 1 base; nucleotides outside the gene matches: 10. The CDR3 loop is CASSAGTGRRGNYGYTF. CDR3 DNA sequence: TGTGCCAGCAGCGCCGGGACAGGGAGACGGGGTAACTATGGCTACACCTTC.

This chain links TRBV19 with TRBJ2-2, with D perhaps matching TRBD2 (6 bases). Germline CDR1 LNHDA, CDR2 SQIVND (reference sequence). V lost 3 bases and J 4 bases, leaving 12 bases between the germline ends. This CDR3 has 15 residues. In DNA form, the CDR3 reads TGTGCCAGTAGTATCGGGGGAATAGGCACCGGGGAGCTGTTTTTT. Translated, it gives CASSIGGIGTGELFF.

The CDR3 spells CSARLGGETQYF. The CDR3 coding sequence is TGCAGCGCTCGACTAGGAGGAGAGACCCAGTACTTC. V and J are TRBV29-1 and TRBJ2-5; possible D gene TRBD2, 6 bases. CDR3 length equals 12 residues. V was shortened by 7 bases and J by 4 bases, with 13 bases between the two germline ends. CDR1 and CDR2 (germline): SQVTM, ANQGSEA.

The V and J genes are TRBV7-2 and TRBJ2-7; a possible D gene is TRBD1 (6 bases). V gave up 5 bases and J gave up 6 bases, with 14 bases separating them. The CDR3 runs 13 residues. Looked up from germline, CDR1 is SGHTA and CDR2 is FQGNSA. CDR3 coding DNA: TGTGCCAGCAGCGGATCGACAGGAGCCGAGCAGTACTTC. Translation gives CASSGSTGAEQYF.

The chain uses TRBV7-9 and TRBJ2-7, with D maybe TRBD2 (5 bases). CDR1 is SEHNR and CDR2 is FQNEAQ in the germline V gene (reference sequence). Between the trimmed V and J ends, which lost 5 bases and 3 bases, there was a span of 11 bases. The CDR3 has 13 amino acids. CDR3 nucleotide sequence: TGTGCCAGCAGCCGAGACGGGGACTACGAGCAGTACTTC. It translates to CASSRDGDYEQYF. The whole variable domain, remainder taken from reference TRBV7-9 and TRBJ2-7, is DTGVSQNPRHKITKRGQNVTFRCDPISEHNRLYWYRQTLGQGPEFLTYFQNEAQLEKSRLLSDRFSAERPKGSFSTLEIQRTEQGDSAMYLCASSRDGDYEQYFGPGTRLTVT.

The chain carries TRBV5-6 and TRBJ2-5; 9 bases align to TRBD1. The trim removed 3 bases at V and 7 bases at J, leaving 13 bases unmatched. The CDR3 totals 16 residues. In germline, CDR1 is SGHDT, CDR2 YYEEEE. This CDR3 reads CASSSGAGQGLGTQYF. Written as DNA, the CDR3 is TGTGCCAGCAGCTCTGGGGCGGGACAGGGTTTAGGGACCCAGTACTTC.

This CDR3 reads CASSGRLAGGDAGELFF. The CDR3 DNA is TGTGCCAGCAGTGGGAGACTAGCGGGAGGTGACGCCGGGGAGCTGTTTTTT. The chain recombines TRBV6-4 with TRBJ2-2; TRBD2 agrees at 13 bases. Looked up from germline, CDR1 is MRHNA and CDR2 is SNTAGT. V shed 4 bases, J shed 6 bases, and the junction held 8 bases outside the gene matches. The CDR3 is 17 amino acids.

This rearrangement joins TRBV4-1 to TRBJ2-1, with 10 bases identical to TRBD2. V dropped 2 bases and J dropped 4; count of bases not matched to a gene: 5. The CDR3 consists of 16 residues. Per the germline V gene, CDR1 is MGHRA and CDR2 is YSYEKL. In DNA, the CDR3 is TGCGCCAGCAGCCAACCCTCTAGCGGGAGTTACAATGAGCAGTTCTTC. Translation: CASSQPSSGSYNEQFF.

This chain uses TRBV29-1 with TRBJ2-5; D is ambiguous. CDR3 size: 13 residues. The germline gives CDR1 SQVTM, CDR2 ANQGSEA. V dropped 7 bases and J dropped 1 base, with 13 bases sitting between them. This chain's CDR3 is CSANVRSQETQYF. DNA for the CDR3: TGCAGCGCCAACGTTAGGAGCCAAGAGACCCAGTACTTC.

The chain links TRBV4-3 to TRBJ2-5; 13 bases fit TRBD2. Germline CDR1 is LGHNA and CDR2 is YSLEER. V was clipped by 3 bases and J by 2 bases; unmatched bases: 3. The CDR3 sequence is 16 residues long. The CDR3 DNA reads as TGCGCCAGCAGCCAGGGGACTAGCGGGGTACAAGAGACCCAGTACTTC. The encoded protein is CASSQGTSGVQETQYF.

V and J are TRBV2 and TRBJ2-7, with a weak D call TRBD1 (6 bases). CDR1 and CDR2 from the germline V gene are SNHLY and FYNNEI. The CDR3 extends over 13 amino acids. The ends were cut back, 11 bases at V and 2 bases at J, with 16 bases in the middle. Here the CDR3 reads CAGRGTGTYEQYF. The CDR3 nucleotides read TGTGCCGGTAGGGGGACGGGAACCTACGAGCAGTACTTC. The variable domain in full, completed from reference TRBV2 and TRBJ2-7, reads EPEVTQTPSHQVTQMGQEVILRCVPISNHLYFYWYRQILGQKVEFLVSFYNNEISEKSEIFDDQFSVERPDGSNFTLKIRSTKLEDSAMYFCAGRGTGTYEQYFGPGTRLTVT.

The rearrangement links TRBV13 to TRBJ2-1, with TRBD1 matching over 9 bases. Germline lookup yields CDR1 PRHDT and CDR2 FYEKMQ (reference sequence). This CDR3 is built from 17 residues. Trimming took 3 bases from V and 5 from J; bases not matched to a gene: 11. The CDR3 sequence is CASSFGHRDRANNEQFF. The CDR3 bases are TGTGCCAGCAGCTTTGGCCACCGGGACAGGGCGAACAATGAGCAGTTCTTC.

This clone was detected only a few times. V usage is TRBV19 and J usage is TRBJ2-7; 9 bases align to TRBD2. The length of the CDR3 is 17 residues. Germline V gives CDR1 LNHDA, CDR2 SQIVND (reference sequence). After removal of 5 bases from V and 2 bases from J, the junction contained 13 bases not matched to a gene. The CDR3 is CASSWVSGSVPPYEQYF. The CDR3, as DNA: TGTGCCAGTAGTTGGGTTAGCGGGAGCGTCCCTCCCTACGAGCAGTACTTC.

The chain employs TRBV5-6 and TRBJ2-7; TRBD1 matches 7 bases. The trim removed 0 bases at V and 2 bases at J, leaving 5 bases unmatched. Germline CDR1 is SGHDT and CDR2 is YYEEEE. This CDR3 spans 15 amino acids. The CDR3 sequence is CASSLGGGITYEQYF. DNA for the CDR3: TGTGCCAGCAGCTTGGGAGGGGGCATTACCTACGAGCAGTACTTC.

This rearrangement joins TRBV6-1 to TRBJ1-4, with a tentative D call TRBD1 (5 bases). The CDR3 has 13 residues. V was pared by 8 bases and J by 2 bases, with 9 bases between. The germline V gene encodes CDR1 MNHNS and CDR2 SASEGT. The CDR3 here is CASGANTNEKLFF. The CDR3 bases are TGTGCCAGCGGGGCAAATACTAATGAAAAACTGTTTTTT.

The V gene is TRBV11-2, the J gene TRBJ1-3; D unresolved. Trimming took off 6 bases at V and 0 bases at J, with 15 bases between the two ends. The CDR3 spans 16 residues. Germline values: CDR1 SGHAT, CDR2 FQNNGV. Written as DNA, the CDR3 is TGTGCCAGCAGGAGGTTTTTACACAACTCTGGAAACACCATATATTTT. It specifies CASRRFLHNSGNTIYF.